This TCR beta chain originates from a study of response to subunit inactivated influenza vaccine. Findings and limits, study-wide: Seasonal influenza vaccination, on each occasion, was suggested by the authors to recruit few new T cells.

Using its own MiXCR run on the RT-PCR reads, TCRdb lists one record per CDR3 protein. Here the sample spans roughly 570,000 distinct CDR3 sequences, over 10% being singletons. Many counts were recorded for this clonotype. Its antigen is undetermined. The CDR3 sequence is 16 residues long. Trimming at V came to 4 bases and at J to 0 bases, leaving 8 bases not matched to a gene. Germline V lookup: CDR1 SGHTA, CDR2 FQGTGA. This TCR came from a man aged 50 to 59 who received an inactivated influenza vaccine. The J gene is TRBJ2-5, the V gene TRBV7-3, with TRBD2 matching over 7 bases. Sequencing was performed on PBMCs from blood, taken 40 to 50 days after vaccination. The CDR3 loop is CASSSSLAGHQETQYF. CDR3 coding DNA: TGTGCCAGCAGCTCCTCCTTAGCGGGCCACCAAGAGACCCAGTACTTC.